Listed below are T cell receptor beta chains from one sample, sequenced in a study of blood T cell repertoires in COVID-19. Libraries were prepared by immunoSEQ multiplex PCR; TCRdb keeps only in-frame clonotypes and omits some of them. The sample shows about 140,000 clones, about 83% of them seen only once. The sequenced sample was peripheral blood. The receptors were sampled from a human donor in a cohort sampled during active COVID-19. CDR3s include the opening cysteine and the closing phenylalanine or tryptophan.

j_call v_call cdr3_aa
TRBJ2-7 TRBV5-1 CASSFSADTSYEQYF
TRBJ2-1 TRBV6-4 CASNSISGIVSYNEQFF
TRBJ2-1 TRBV2 CASSEGRLNEQFF
TRBJ2-7 TRBV5-1 CASSLGLAGVEYEQYF
TRBJ1-1 TRBV27 CASRYTGVTEAFF
TRBJ2-1 TRBV19 CASRRRDREFNEQFF
TRBJ2-7 TRBV24-1 CATSDHGTGGIEQYF
TRBJ2-1 TRBV7-8 CASSLGIAGGFNEQFF
TRBJ2-3 TRBV11-1 CASSLSGTSTDTQYF
TRBJ1-6 TRBV4-3 CASSQDYRDSPLHF
TRBJ2-1 TRBV7-3 CASSFEAGHSYNEQFF
TRBJ2-1 TRBV15 CATSRDSTSGNNEQFF
TRBJ2-4 TRBV6-5 CASRAPGQINIQYF
TRBJ2-5 TRBV28 CASSSPVETQYF
TRBJ2-1 TRBV7-9 CASSPGGGLRNEQFF
TRBJ1-2 TRBV27 CASSSPSDINYGYTF